The entry below describes one T cell receptor (beta chain). The antigen remains unidentified. This record comes from a study of cytotoxic CD8 clonotypes in ibrutinib-treated CLL. Study-wide background: Of the patients, about a dozen were relapsed/refractory, roughly 15 treatment-naive and under 18 IGHV unmutated. Study-wide results and caveats: Sampling times (in sustained-remission versus progressing patients) were not the same. Before falling back toward baseline at progression, clonality had risen at the time of ibrutinib response. Measured clonality at baseline was greater than in age-matched healthy donors and tracked with circulating CD8+ T-cell counts.

Generated by immunoSEQ multiplex PCR, the TCRdb table keeps only in-frame clones and is missing some. The repertoire holds 200,000 to 250,000 clones, 60% to 80% seen once, with roughly an eighth in the top ten. Looked up from germline, CDR1 is DFQATT and CDR2 is SNEGSKA (reference sequence). V gave up 2 bases and J gave up 8 bases, with 7 bases separating them. This CDR3 region has 11 residues. The rearrangement links TRBV20-1 to TRBJ2-1; D may be TRBD1 (6 bases). The source material was PBMCs, sampled after 12 months of ibrutinib treatment. The receptor was isolated from a human donor with chronic lymphocytic leukemia. CDR3: CSARNRDEQFF. CDR3 DNA: TGCAGTGCTAGAAACAGGGATGAGCAGTTCTTC.